A single sample is the source of the 6 T cell receptor beta chains below, sequenced in a study of cytomegalovirus exposure and HLA in healthy donors. Amplification used 60 Vbeta primers and 13 Jbeta primers. The table came from immunoSEQ multiplex PCR; TCRdb's copy has only in-frame clones and leaves some out. The sample carries about 98,000 clones, approximately 78% recorded once. The sample was PBMCs. These receptors originate from a middle-aged man in good health and CMV-seronegative.

The chain links TRBV5-1 to TRBJ1-2; D is perhaps TRBD1 (5 bases). The germline gives CDR1 SGHRS, CDR2 YFSETQ. The CDR3 runs 16 residues. The ends were cut back, 4 bases at V and 0 bases at J, with 16 bases in the middle. The DNA of the CDR3 is TGCGCCAGCAGCCACACGGAAGACAGCCCTAACTATGGCTACACCTTC. As protein: CASSHTEDSPNYGYTF. Full variable domain (remainder filled in from reference TRBV5-1 and TRBJ1-2): KAGVTQTPRYLIKTRGQQVTLSCSPISGHRSVSWYQQTPGQGLQFLFEYFSETQRNKGNFPGRFSGRQFSNSRSEMNVSTLELGDSALYLCASSHTEDSPNYGYTFGSGTRLTVV.

The chain joins TRBV27 to TRBJ2-7, with TRBD1 matching over 7 bases. Germline trimming cut 8 bases from V and 5 bases from J; bases unmatched to any gene: 6. This CDR3 contains 12 residues. The germline gives CDR1 MNHEY, CDR2 SMNVEV (reference sequence). The chain's CDR3 is CASGSGGNEQYF. The CDR3 DNA follows: TGTGCCAGCGGCTCAGGGGGTAACGAGCAGTACTTC.

The chain couples TRBV27 to TRBJ2-7, with 9 bases aligning to TRBD1. V dropped 5 bases and J dropped 7; count of bases not matched to a gene: 6. CDR3 length: 13 residues. Germline values: CDR1 MNHEY, CDR2 SMNVEV (reference sequence). The CDR3 reads CASSIDRGGEQYF. The CDR3 nucleotides read TGTGCCAGCAGTATAGACAGGGGGGGGGAGCAGTACTTC.

This chain joins TRBV28 and TRBJ1-4; the D is unclear. Germline CDR1 reads MDHEN; CDR2 reads SYDVKM. CDR3 size: 15 residues. Between the trimmed V and J ends, which lost 7 bases and 0 bases, there was a span of 12 bases. CDR3 in amino acids: CASIDTRTTNEKLFF. Written as DNA, the CDR3 is TGTGCCAGCATCGACACGCGAACAACTAATGAAAAACTGTTTTTT. Full variable domain (remainder filled in from reference TRBV28 and TRBJ1-4): DVKVTQSSRYLVKRTGEKVFLECVQDMDHENMFWYRQDPGLGLRLIYFSYDVKMKEKGDIPEGYSVSREKKERFSLILESASTNQTSMYLCASIDTRTTNEKLFFGSGTQLSVL.

The gene calls are TRBV7-2 and TRBJ1-2; D gene ambiguous. Trimming cost V 4 bases and J 8 bases, with 11 bases left between them. This CDR3 has 12 residues. Per the germline V gene, CDR1 is SGHTA and CDR2 is FQGNSA. The CDR3 sequence: CASSYPGGGYTF. The DNA for the CDR3 is TGTGCCAGCAGCTACCCAGGAGGAGGCTACACCTTC.

This clone occurred once. The rearrangement joins TRBV6-5 to TRBJ1-2, with 7 bases identical to TRBD1. Germline V gives CDR1 MNHEY, CDR2 SVGAGI. The CDR3 extends over 15 amino acids. V was pared by 6 bases and J by 1 base, with 8 bases of the junction left unmatched. CDR3 nucleotide sequence: TGTGCCAGCAGCCCGGGGACAGCTTTTAACTATGGCTACACCTTC. Its protein product is CASSPGTAFNYGYTF.